These 26 T cell receptor beta chains originate from one sample sequenced in a study of blood T cell repertoires in COVID-19. Sequencing used immunoSEQ multiplex PCR; TCRdb keeps in-frame clones, though not all of them. The data show fewer than 250,000 clones, with more than 85% seen just once and about 26% held by the top ten. The sequenced sample consisted of PBMCs or T cells enriched from blood (not recorded which). These receptors were obtained from a woman between 40 and 50 years old in a cohort exposed to, infected with or recovered from COVID-19 (not recorded which).

The chain has TRBV10-1 and TRBJ1-5; the match to TRBD1 covers 9 bases. The germline gives CDR1 WNHNN, CDR2 SYGVQD (reference sequence). The CDR3 runs to 14 residues. The trim removed 4 bases at V and 4 bases at J, leaving 2 bases unmatched. For the CDR3, the DNA is TGCGCCAGCAGTGGTGGGACAGGGAATCAGCCCCAGCATTTT. Its translation is CASSGGTGNQPQHF.

V usage is TRBV6-5 and J usage is TRBJ1-1; no reliable D call. The CDR3 runs to 12 residues. Trimming left V 6 bases short and J 1 base short, with 6 bases between. In germline, CDR1 is MNHEY, CDR2 SVGAGI. CDR3 coding DNA: TGTGCCAGCAGATTACAGAACACTGAAGCTTTCTTT. Its translation is CASRLQNTEAFF.

The V gene is TRBV5-8, the J gene TRBJ2-7, with D uncertain. This CDR3 comprises 17 residues. V shed 0 bases and J shed 3 bases, with 19 bases lying between them. Germline CDR1 SGHTS, CDR2 YDEGEE. The CDR3 DNA is TGTGCCAGCAGCTTGGCCAAGAATTTATGGAGCGACTACGAGCAGTACTTC. Its protein product is CASSLAKNLWSDYEQYF.

This clone was seen a few times. The chain joins TRBV9 to TRBJ2-1; 10 bases map to TRBD2. The CDR3 is 16 residues long. In germline, CDR1 is SGDLS, CDR2 YYNGEE. The V segment lost 0 bases and the J segment 7 bases; nucleotides outside the gene matches: 7. The DNA for the CDR3 is TGTGCCAGCAGCGTAGAACCCCCGACTAGCGGGAATGAGCAGTTCTTC. Translated: CASSVEPPTSGNEQFF.

This clone was recorded a few times. The V and J genes are TRBV28 and TRBJ1-6, with a weak D call TRBD1 (5 bases). V lost 6 bases, J lost 0 bases, and 12 bases lay in between. CDR3 length equals 16 residues. CDR1 and CDR2 from the germline V gene are MDHEN and SYDVKM. CDR3 residues: CASSKTVSSYNSPLHF. Written as DNA, the CDR3 is TGTGCCAGCAGCAAGACAGTGAGCTCCTATAATTCACCCCTCCACTTT.

V and J are TRBV6-5 and TRBJ2-7; 9 bases are shared with TRBD1. Trimming at V came to 6 bases and at J to 7 bases, leaving 7 bases not matched to a gene. Germline values: CDR1 MNHEY, CDR2 SVGAGI. CDR3 size: 13 residues. CDR3 sequence (DNA): TGTGCCAGCAGGCGGACAGGGGATGGAGAGCAGTACTTC. Translating gives CASRRTGDGEQYF.

The chain recombines TRBV5-1 with TRBJ2-5, with 7 bases aligning to TRBD1. Trimming took 0 bases from V and 4 from J; bases not matched to a gene: 3. Germline CDR1 and CDR2: SGHRS and YFSETQ. This CDR3 region has 14 residues. CDR3 protein: CASSLEGGLETQYF. CDR3 DNA: TGCGCCAGCAGCTTGGAAGGGGGCTTAGAGACCCAGTACTTC.

The CDR3 DNA follows: TGTGCCAGCAGCTTGGGGACAGGGCCTGCCTATGGCTACACCTTC. This codes for CASSLGTGPAYGYTF. This sequence joins TRBV5-4 and TRBJ1-2, with 8 positions matching TRBD1. The junction had 5 bases not matched to a gene; V was cut back by 0 bases and J by 4 bases. The CDR3 length is 15 residues. The germline gives CDR1 SGHNT, CDR2 YYREEE (reference sequence). The full variable domain, with the rest looked up from reference TRBV5-4 and TRBJ1-2, is ETGVTQSPTHLIKTRGQQVTLRCSSQSGHNTVSWYQQALGQGPQFIFQYYREEENGRGNFPPRFSGLQFPNYSSELNVNALELDDSALYLCASSLGTGPAYGYTFGSGTRLTVV.

This clone was picked up a small number of times. V gene TRBV7-9 combines with J gene TRBJ1-2; D possibly corresponds to TRBD1 (6 bases). Trimming left V 5 bases short and J 8 bases short, with 15 bases between. This CDR3 has 13 residues. The germline V gene has CDR1 SEHNR and CDR2 FQNEAQ (reference sequence). The CDR3 is CASSVGGGGGYTF. The CDR3 bases are TGTGCCAGCAGCGTTGGCGGGGGCGGCGGCTACACCTTC.

The chain couples TRBV12-3 or TRBV12-4 to TRBJ1-2; possible D gene TRBD1, 5 bases. The CDR3 loop spans 13 amino acids. The V and J ends lost 2 bases and 7 bases respectively, with 11 bases between them. CDR3 region: CASSLIREGGYTF. As DNA, the CDR3 is TGTGCCAGCAGTTTAATCAGGGAAGGTGGCTACACCTTC.

V usage is TRBV3-1 (or the pseudogene TRBV3-2) and J usage is TRBJ1-2, with TRBD1 matching over 8 bases. V gave up 5 bases and J gave up 7 bases; unmatched junction bases: 9. CDR3 length equals 14 residues. Germline V CDR1 and CDR2: LGHDT, YNNKEL (reference sequence). The DNA of the CDR3 is TGTGCCAGCAGCTCTAGGACAGGGCCGCTTGGCTACACCTTC. The encoded protein is CASSSRTGPLGYTF.

The chain recombines TRBV7-9 with TRBJ2-5, with D possibly matching TRBD2 (6 bases). V lost 6 bases to trimming and J lost 4 bases, with 12 bases between them. This CDR3 region has 13 residues. Per germline, CDR1 SEHNR and CDR2 FQNEAQ (reference sequence). In DNA, the CDR3 is TGTGCCAGCAGGATGACTAGAACAGAGACCCAGTACTTC. It is translated as CASRMTRTETQYF.

The chain employs TRBV27 and TRBJ2-3; D perhaps matches TRBD2 (6 bases). Trimming pared 4 bases from V and 3 bases from J, leaving 8 bases between. The V gene's germline CDR1 is MNHEY and CDR2 SMNVEV (reference sequence). The CDR3 consists of 13 residues. The CDR3 DNA reads TGTGCCAGCAGTTCGGGGGTTACAGATACGCAGTATTTT. Its protein product is CASSSGVTDTQYF.

This clone was seen just once. V usage is TRBV2 and J usage is TRBJ1-1, with D maybe TRBD1 (6 bases). V lost 8 bases, J lost 0 bases, and 13 bases lay in between. CDR3 length: 14 residues. Germline-derived CDR1 and CDR2 are SNHLY and FYNNEI. Written as DNA, the CDR3 is TGTGCCAGCCATCTACAGGGTATGAACACTGAAGCTTTCTTT. It yields the protein CASHLQGMNTEAFF.

The chain is built from TRBV13 and TRBJ2-7; D uncertain. This CDR3 is 14 amino acids long. V was trimmed by 4 bases and J by 0 bases, leaving 10 bases between them. Per the germline V gene, CDR1 is PRHDT and CDR2 is FYEKMQ (reference sequence). DNA for the CDR3: TGTGCCAGCAGCTCGCGAAACTTCTCCTACGAGCAGTACTTC. Amino acid sequence: CASSSRNFSYEQYF.

This clone has only one observation. The chain carries TRBV27 and TRBJ1-5; D unclear. Germline V gene lookup returns CDR1 MNHEY and CDR2 SMNVEV (reference sequence). The CDR3 extends over 12 amino acids. Trimming cost V 5 bases and J 4 bases, with 6 bases left between them. In DNA form, the CDR3 reads TGTGCCAGCAGTAATATAAATCAGCCCCAGCATTTT. As protein: CASSNINQPQHF.

The chain recombines TRBV7-9 with TRBJ1-4; 7 positions agree with TRBD1. The germline V gene has CDR1 SEHNR and CDR2 FQNEAQ (reference sequence). CDR3 length equals 13 residues. V was clipped by 0 bases and J by 8 bases; unmatched bases: 0. The CDR3 protein is CASSLAGGEKLFF. DNA of the CDR3: TGTGCCAGCAGCTTAGCAGGGGGCGAAAAACTGTTTTTT.

The rearrangement uses TRBV19 and TRBJ1-2, with D maybe TRBD1 (5 bases). The CDR3 has 15 amino acids. The germline V gene encodes CDR1 LNHDA and CDR2 SQIVND (reference sequence). Trimming pared 8 bases from V and 8 bases from J, leaving 24 bases between. CDR3 bases: TGTGCCAGTTCCCTGGGGGGTTCGAACCGGCGGGGCTACACCTTC. As protein: CASSLGGSNRRGYTF. Full variable domain (rest looked up from reference TRBV19 and TRBJ1-2): DGGITQSPKYLFRKEGQNVTLSCEQNLNHDAMYWYRQDPGQGLRLIYYSQIVNDFQKGDIAEGYSVSREKKESFPLTVTSAQKNPTAFYLCASSLGGSNRRGYTFGSGTRLTVV.

V and J are TRBV27 and TRBJ1-2, with D possibly being TRBD1 (5 bases). The germline CDR1 and CDR2 sequences are MNHEY and SMNVEV (reference sequence). The CDR3 has 14 amino acids. Trimming removed 3 bases from V and 5 bases from J, with 13 bases in between. The CDR3 nucleotides are TGTGCCAGCAGTTTCACGGGGACTGCATATGGCTACACCTTC. It is translated as CASSFTGTAYGYTF.

The rearrangement links TRBV5-6 to TRBJ1-1; no clear D gene. CDR1 and CDR2 (germline): SGHDT, YYEEEE. This CDR3 is built from 13 residues. The V end was cut by 0 bases, the J end by 9 bases, with 12 bases between. The CDR3 reads CASSLVIADQAFF. CDR3 nucleotides: TGTGCCAGCAGCTTGGTGATTGCGGATCAAGCTTTCTTT. Full variable domain (missing parts from reference TRBV5-6 and TRBJ1-1): DAGVTQSPTHLIKTRGQQVTLRCSPKSGHDTVSWYQQALGQGPQFIFQYYEEEERQRGNFPDRFSGHQFPNYSSELNVNALLLGDSALYLCASSLVIADQAFFGQGTRLTVV.

This clone occurred once. The chain recombines TRBV11-2 with TRBJ2-7; D gene uncertain. V was pared by 1 base and J by 9 bases, with 13 bases between. The CDR3 is made up of 13 amino acids. Germline CDR1 reads SGHAT; CDR2 reads FQNNGV. The CDR3 is CASSLGSGSRQYF. The DNA of the CDR3 is TGTGCCAGCAGCTTAGGGAGTGGCAGCAGGCAGTACTTC.

V and J are TRBV7-2 and TRBJ1-4, with a possible D match to TRBD1 (5 bases). Per the germline V gene, CDR1 is SGHTA and CDR2 is FQGNSA. V was shortened by 3 bases and J by 7 bases, with 6 bases between the two germline ends. This CDR3 region has 12 residues. This CDR3 is CASSFTGEKLFF. CDR3 coding DNA: TGTGCCAGCAGCTTCACAGGTGAAAAACTGTTTTTT.

The chain is built from TRBV5-1 and TRBJ1-2; 7 bases match TRBD1. V dropped 1 base and J dropped 6; count of bases not matched to a gene: 3. The length of the CDR3 is 13 residues. Germline V CDR1 and CDR2: SGHRS, YFSETQ. The CDR3 DNA reads as TGCGCCAGCAGCTTGACAGGGGATCATGGCTACACCTTC. This codes for CASSLTGDHGYTF.

The V and J genes are TRBV6-5 and TRBJ1-5; no reliable D call. This CDR3 comprises 14 residues. The V and J ends lost 7 bases and 4 bases respectively, with 14 bases between them. Germline V lookup: CDR1 MNHEY, CDR2 SVGAGI. CDR3 DNA: TGTGCCAGCAACCGAGAACTACGAAATCAGCCCCAGCATTTT. Its translation is CASNRELRNQPQHF.

Comment on this clone: The identical CDR3 is also encoded by other nucleotide sequences in the sample. The chain uses TRBV28 and TRBJ2-5; 11 nucleotides agree with TRBD2. The CDR3 length is 15 residues. V lost 5 bases and J lost 3; bases outside the gene matches: 5. Germline CDR1 MDHEN, CDR2 SYDVKM. CDR3 sequence reads: CASSPRLAGKETQYF. The DNA of the CDR3 is TGTGCCAGCAGTCCCCGACTAGCGGGGAAAGAGACCCAGTACTTC.

The chain uses TRBV5-1 and TRBJ2-7, with 10 positions matching TRBD1. Trimming took 4 bases from V and 5 from J; bases not matched to a gene: 9. The CDR3 covers 15 residues. In germline, CDR1 is SGHRS, CDR2 YFSETQ. The DNA for the CDR3 is TGCGCCAGCAGCCTTGGGACAGGGGTTGGTGACGAGCAGTACTTC. It codes for CASSLGTGVGDEQYF.